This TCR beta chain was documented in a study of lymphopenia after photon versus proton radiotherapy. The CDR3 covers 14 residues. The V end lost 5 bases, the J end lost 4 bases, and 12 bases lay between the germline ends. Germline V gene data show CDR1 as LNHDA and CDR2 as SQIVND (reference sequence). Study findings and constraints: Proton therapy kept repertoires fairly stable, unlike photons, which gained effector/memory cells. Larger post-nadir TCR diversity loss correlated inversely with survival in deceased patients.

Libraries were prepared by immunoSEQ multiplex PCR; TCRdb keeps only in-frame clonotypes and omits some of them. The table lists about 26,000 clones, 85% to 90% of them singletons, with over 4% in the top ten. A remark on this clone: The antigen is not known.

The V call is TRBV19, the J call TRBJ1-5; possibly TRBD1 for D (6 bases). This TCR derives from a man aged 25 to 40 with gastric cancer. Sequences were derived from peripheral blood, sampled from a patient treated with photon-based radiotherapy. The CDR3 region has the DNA TGTGCCAGTAGTCAGGGGTTGATGAATCAGCCCCAGCATTTT. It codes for CASSQGLMNQPQHF.